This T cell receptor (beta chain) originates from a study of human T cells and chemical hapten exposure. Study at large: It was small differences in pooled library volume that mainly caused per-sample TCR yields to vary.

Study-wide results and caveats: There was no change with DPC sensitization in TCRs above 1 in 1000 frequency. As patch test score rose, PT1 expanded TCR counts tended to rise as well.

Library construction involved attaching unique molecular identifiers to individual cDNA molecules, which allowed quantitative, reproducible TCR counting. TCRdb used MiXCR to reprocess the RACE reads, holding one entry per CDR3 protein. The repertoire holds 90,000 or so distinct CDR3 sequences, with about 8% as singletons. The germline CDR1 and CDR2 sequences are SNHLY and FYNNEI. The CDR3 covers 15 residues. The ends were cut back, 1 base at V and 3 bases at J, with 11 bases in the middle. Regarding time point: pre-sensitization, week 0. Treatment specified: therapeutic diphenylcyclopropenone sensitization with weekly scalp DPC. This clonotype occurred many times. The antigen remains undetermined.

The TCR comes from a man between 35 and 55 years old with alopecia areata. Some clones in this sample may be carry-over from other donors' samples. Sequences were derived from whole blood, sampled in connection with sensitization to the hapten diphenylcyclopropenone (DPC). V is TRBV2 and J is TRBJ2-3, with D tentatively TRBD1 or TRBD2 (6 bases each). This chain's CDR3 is CASSEVGGPTDTQYF. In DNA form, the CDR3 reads TGTGCCAGCAGTGAAGTTGGGGGGCCTACAGATACGCAGTATTTT.